This is a list of T cell receptor beta chains from one sample in a study of vaccination and CD4 T cells after COVID-19. Which antigens these TCRs recognize remains unknown. TCRdb reprocessed the PCR reads via MiXCR and lists one record per CDR3 protein. The sample has about 27,000 distinct CDR3 sequences; about two thirds are singletons. Specimen: CD4+ T cells from blood, cultured in vitro, collected after SARS-CoV-2 vaccination. These TCRs come from a human donor who received a COVID-19 vaccine. Both conserved end residues are part of each CDR3. A D gene is named only where the DNA matches it firmly. Part of the rows lack a size; the others show once, few, many or a class for expanded clones.

14	TRBJ1-1	few	TRBV28	.	CASSAPPVNTEAFF	TGTGCCAGCAGTGCGCCACCGGTGAACACTGAAGCTTTCTTT
17	TRBJ2-7	medium-sized	TRBV10-3	TRBD1	CAISESANRGKDYEQYF	TGTGCCATCAGTGAGTCGGCGAACAGGGGGAAGGACTACGAGCAGTACTTC
14	TRBJ2-2	.	TRBV2	.	CASSEMANTGELFF	TGTGCCAGCAGTGAGATGGCGAACACCGGGGAGCTGTTTTTT
15	TRBJ2-2	.	TRBV27	.	CASSLDSSNTGELFF	TGTGCCAGCAGTTTAGACTCGTCAAACACCGGGGAGCTGTTTTTT
14	TRBJ2-1	.	TRBV5-4	.	CASSLARGKVEQFF	TGTGCCAGCAGCTTGGCTCGGGGTAAGGTTGAGCAGTTCTTC
16	TRBJ2-2	.	TRBV6-1	TRBD2	CASSLLTSTNTGELFF	TGTGCCAGCAGTCTTCTGACTAGCACGAACACCGGGGAGCTGTTTTTT
13	TRBJ2-5	.	TRBV29-1	.	CSVAVVQEETQYF	TGCAGCGTTGCAGTCGTACAGGAAGAGACCCAGTACTTC
13	TRBJ1-1	few	TRBV6-1	.	CASSDVEDTEAFF	TGTGCCAGCAGTGACGTTGAAGACACTGAAGCTTTCTTT
12	TRBJ2-3	.	TRBV10-1	.	CASSGSVDTQYF	TGCGCCAGCAGTGGTTCAGTGGATACGCAGTATTTT
14	TRBJ2-7	.	TRBV6-1	.	CASSPHGTTYEQYF	TGTGCCAGCAGTCCACACGGGACGACCTACGAGCAGTACTTC
14	TRBJ1-6	.	TRBV5-6	TRBD1	CASSWDRGNSPLHF	TGTGCCAGCAGCTGGGACAGGGGAAATTCACCCCTCCACTTT
14	TRBJ2-2	.	TRBV7-2	.	CASSLDRGIGELFF	TGTGCCAGCAGCTTAGATCGGGGGATCGGGGAGCTGTTTTTT
14	TRBJ1-4	few	TRBV20-1	.	CSAREDRGTEKLFF	TGCAGTGCCCGTGAGGACCGAGGTACTGAAAAACTGTTTTTT
14	TRBJ1-5	.	TRBV12-3/TRBV12-4	TRBD1	CASSFRGPNQPQHF	TGTGCCAGCAGTTTTAGGGGGCCCAATCAGCCCCAGCATTTT
16	TRBJ2-5	.	TRBV7-2	TRBD1	CASSSDSGTGGETQYF	TGTGCCAGCAGCTCAGATTCTGGGACAGGGGGGGAGACCCAGTACTTC